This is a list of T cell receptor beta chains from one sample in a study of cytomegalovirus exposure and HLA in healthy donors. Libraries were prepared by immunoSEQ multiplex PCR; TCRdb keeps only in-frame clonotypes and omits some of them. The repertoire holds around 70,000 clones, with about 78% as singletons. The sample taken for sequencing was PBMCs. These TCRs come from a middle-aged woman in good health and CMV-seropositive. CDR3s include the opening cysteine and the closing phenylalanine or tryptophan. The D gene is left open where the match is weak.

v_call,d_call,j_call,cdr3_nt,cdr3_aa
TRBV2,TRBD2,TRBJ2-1,TGTGCCAGCAGTTCCGGGACTAGCGGGGGCCTAAACAATGAGCAGTTCTTC,CASSSGTSGGLNNEQFF
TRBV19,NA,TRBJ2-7,TGTGCCAGTACCCCGGGGAGGGGGATTACCTACGAGCAGTACTTC,CASTPGRGITYEQYF
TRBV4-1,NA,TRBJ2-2,TGCGCGAGCGAGGTCATGGGCACCGGGGAGCTGTTTTTT,CASEVMGTGELFF
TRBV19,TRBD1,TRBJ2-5,TGTGCCAGTAGTATAGCTTTTGGCAGGGGGTCCGAGACCCAGTACTTC,CASSIAFGRGSETQYF
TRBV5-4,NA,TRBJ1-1,TGCGCCAGCAGCCAAGGTTTTGGGGGGGGGACTGAAGCTTTCTTT,CASSQGFGGGTEAFF
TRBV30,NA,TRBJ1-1,TGTGCCTGGAGTGGGGGGGAGCCCATGAACACTGAAGCTTTCTTT,CAWSGGEPMNTEAFF
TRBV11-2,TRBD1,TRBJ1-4,TGTGCCAGCAGCGCCGGACAGGGGTCTGCAACTAATGAAAAACTGTTTTTT,CASSAGQGSATNEKLFF
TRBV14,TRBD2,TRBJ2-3,TGTGCCAGCAGCCAAAGACTAGCGGGGGGGCGAGGCACAGATACGCAGTATTTT,CASSQRLAGGRGTDTQYF
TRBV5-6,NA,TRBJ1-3,TGTGCCAGCAGCTTGGAACAGCTCTTCTCTGGAAACACCATATATTTT,CASSLEQLFSGNTIYF
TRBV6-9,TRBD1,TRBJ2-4,TGTGCCAGCAGCGACGCGGACAGGGGGCGGGCCAAAAACATTCAGTACTTC,CASSDADRGRAKNIQYF
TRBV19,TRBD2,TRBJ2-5,TGTGCCAGTAAGGTTAGCGGGGGGACGAAGACCCAGTACTTC,CASKVSGGTKTQYF
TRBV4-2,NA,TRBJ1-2,TGTGCCAGCAGCCAAGATACCGTGACAGGACCACATGGCTACACCTTC,CASSQDTVTGPHGYTF